The clone carrying this T cell receptor beta chain was picked up a small number of times. Its antigen is not identified. This sample's TCRbeta library carried unique molecular identifier barcodes. TCRdb analysed the PCR reads with MiXCR anew, one entry per CDR3 protein. This table has hundreds of thousands of distinct CDR3 sequences, 10% to 15% appearing once. The data originate from a study of T-cell reconstitution after alpha-beta-depleted transplantation in children. Study findings and constraints: At the one-year point after transplant, T-cell counts and TCRbeta diversity were found to come mostly from T cells that had been newly produced.

This CDR3 has 16 amino acids. V was cut by 6 bases and J by 2 bases, with 17 bases left in between. The chain links TRBV12-3 or TRBV12-4 to TRBJ1-3; D gene unclear. The receptor's source is a male patient under 18 who had a stem cell transplant for acute myeloid leukemia, so the T cells may come from the graft donor. This material consisted of PBMCs, mostly from graft donor cells, taken 360 days after TCRalphabeta/CD19-depleted stem cell transplant. CDR3 nucleotides: TGTGCCAGCAGCTCCTGGCGGGTTGCTGCTGGAAACACCATATATTTT. This gives the protein CASSSWRVAAGNTIYF.